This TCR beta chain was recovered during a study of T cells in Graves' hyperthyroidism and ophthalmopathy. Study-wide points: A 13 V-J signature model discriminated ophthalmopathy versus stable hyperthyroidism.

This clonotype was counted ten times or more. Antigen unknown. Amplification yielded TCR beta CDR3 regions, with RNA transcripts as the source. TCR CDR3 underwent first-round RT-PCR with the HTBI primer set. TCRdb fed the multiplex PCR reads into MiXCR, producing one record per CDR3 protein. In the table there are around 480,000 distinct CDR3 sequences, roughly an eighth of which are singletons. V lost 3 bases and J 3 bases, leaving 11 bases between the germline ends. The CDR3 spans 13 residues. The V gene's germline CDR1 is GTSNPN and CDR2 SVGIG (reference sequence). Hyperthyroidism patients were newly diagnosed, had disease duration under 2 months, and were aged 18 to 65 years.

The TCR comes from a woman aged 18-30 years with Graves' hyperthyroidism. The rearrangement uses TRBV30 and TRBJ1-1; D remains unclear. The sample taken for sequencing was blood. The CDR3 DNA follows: TGTGCCTGGAGGGCCAATCAATACACTGAAGCTTTCTTT. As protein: CAWRANQYTEAFF.